Below are 32 T cell receptor beta chains sequenced from a single sample in a study of identical twins. TCRdb re-called the 5' RACE reads through MiXCR, storing one row per CDR3 protein. The sample includes fewer than 650,000 distinct CDR3 sequences, 7.1% of them seen just once. This sample also appeared in a second study, on yellow fever vaccine responses in identical twins.

The sample was PBMCs. Receptors were obtained from a woman aged 18-29 years in good health.

The CDR3 loop reads CASSVSSGSLGEQFF. For the CDR3, the DNA is TGTGCCAGCAGCGTAAGTAGCGGGAGTCTAGGTGAGCAGTTCTTC. This chain links TRBV4-2 with TRBJ2-1; TRBD2 aligns across 9 bases. V was pared by 5 bases and J by 9 bases, with 11 bases of the junction left unmatched. Germline CDR1 is LGHNA and CDR2 is YNFKEQ. The CDR3 has 15 residues.

This clonotype was recorded a few times. The chain employs TRBV2 and TRBJ2-1, with 7 nucleotides matching TRBD2. CDR3 length: 13 amino acids. Germline loops: CDR1 SNHLY, CDR2 FYNNEI. The V segment lost 8 bases and the J segment 12 bases; nucleotides outside the gene matches: 13. Here the CDR3 DNA reads TGTGCCAGCGTTGCGGTAGCGGGCGGCGGGCAGTTCTTC. Its translation: CASVAVAGGGQFF.

The V and J genes are TRBV6-1 and TRBJ2-3; D is perhaps TRBD2 (5 bases). The CDR3 contains 14 residues. Per germline, CDR1 MNHNS and CDR2 SASEGT. V dropped 7 bases and J dropped 4 bases, with 15 bases sitting between them. CDR3 DNA: TGTGCCAGCACTAGCCCCCAGCAGGCAGATACGCAGTATTTT. This translates into CASTSPQQADTQYF.

This clonotype was seen more than once but under ten times. The CDR3 DNA reads TGTGCCAGCAGTTTGTTTGGCGACTTAGGGAATGGCTACACCTTC. Protein: CASSLFGDLGNGYTF. The chain uses TRBV27 and TRBJ1-2, with unresolved D. The V and J ends lost 3 bases and 6 bases respectively, with 17 bases between them. The CDR3 totals 15 residues. Germline V gene data show CDR1 as MNHEY and CDR2 as SMNVEV (reference sequence).

J is TRBJ2-1 and V is TRBV5-5; tentative D call: TRBD2 (5 bases). CDR3 length equals 13 residues. In germline, CDR1 is SGHKS, CDR2 YYEKEE (reference sequence). The germline V and J ends were trimmed by 2 bases and 8 bases, with 11 bases remaining between them. CDR3 in amino acids: CASSFREGYEQFF. DNA for the CDR3: TGTGCCAGCAGCTTTCGAGAGGGCTATGAGCAGTTCTTC.

The chain is built from TRBV5-6 and TRBJ1-3; D gene uncertain. CDR3 size: 17 residues. Per germline, CDR1 SGHDT and CDR2 YYEEEE. V shed 1 base and J shed 0 bases, with 14 bases lying between them. CDR3 DNA sequence: TGTGCCAGCAGCTTGTTTGCCAGCAAGAGCTCTGGAAACACCATATATTTT. Protein sequence: CASSLFASKSSGNTIYF.

This chain connects TRBV20-1 to TRBJ2-1, with 11 bases lining up with TRBD2. The V segment lost 3 bases and the J segment 4 bases; nucleotides outside the gene matches: 5. Looked up from germline, CDR1 is DFQATT and CDR2 is SNEGSKA (reference sequence). The CDR3 spans 15 residues. The DNA for the CDR3 is TGCAGTGCTAGCTTAGGGACTAGCGGTTACAATGAGCAGTTCTTC. Translated, it gives CSASLGTSGYNEQFF.

This clonotype came up many times. The V call is TRBV12-3 or TRBV12-4, the J call TRBJ2-1; no definite D call. The CDR3 totals 13 residues. Trimming took 8 bases from V and 5 from J, leaving 13 bases between them. The CDR3 DNA sequence: TGTGCCAGCGGTCGAAGGGTGGACAATGAGCAGTTCTTC. Its protein product is CASGRRVDNEQFF.

The V call is TRBV5-1, the J call TRBJ2-1; 9 bases match TRBD2. The CDR3 runs to 18 residues. Germline CDR1 SGHRS, CDR2 YFSETQ. The V gene end was trimmed by 1 base and the J gene end by 0 bases; junction bases not matched to a gene: 8. CDR3: CASSLFDSGSSSYNEQFF. The CDR3 DNA is TGCGCCAGCAGCTTGTTTGATAGCGGGAGTAGCTCCTACAATGAGCAGTTCTTC.

The sample holds many counts of this clonotype. This CDR3 reads CASSGQGAQPQHF. The CDR3 bases are TGTGCCAGCAGCGGACAGGGGGCACAGCCCCAGCATTTT. The V gene is TRBV12-3 or TRBV12-4, the J gene TRBJ1-5; TRBD1 matches at 11 bases. This CDR3 comprises 13 residues. V gave up 6 bases and J gave up 7 bases; unmatched junction bases: 2.

This clonotype was observed many times. This chain connects TRBV3-1 to TRBJ2-1; 11 bases are shared with TRBD2. Losses at the gene ends were 4 bases for V and 5 bases for J; bases not matched to a gene: 4. The CDR3 is 15 residues long. Germline lookup yields CDR1 LGHDT and CDR2 YNNKEL (reference sequence). The CDR3 loop reads CASSRGTSGHNEQFF. The CDR3 DNA follows: TGTGCCAGCAGCCGCGGGACTAGCGGTCACAATGAGCAGTTCTTC.

The chain combines TRBV14 with TRBJ2-7, with D possibly being TRBD2 (6 bases). This CDR3 contains 14 residues. Deletions cut 3 bases from V and 2 bases from J, with 11 bases between. Germline V gene data show CDR1 as SGHDN and CDR2 as FVKESK. This CDR3 is CASSHRGITYEQYF. The DNA for the CDR3 is TGTGCCAGCAGCCATCGGGGGATCACCTACGAGCAGTACTTC.

This clonotype was counted between two and nine times. This chain connects TRBV20-1 to TRBJ2-2; 14 nucleotides match TRBD2. V was clipped by 5 bases and J by 4 bases; unmatched bases: 9. CDR3 length: 17 amino acids. Germline V gives CDR1 DFQATT, CDR2 SNEGSKA (reference sequence). CDR3 nucleotides: TGCAGTGCTGGTCAGACTAGCGGGGGGGCGTCCACCGGGGAGCTGTTTTTT. This translates into CSAGQTSGGASTGELFF.

This rearrangement joins TRBV20-1 to TRBJ1-4; D is perhaps TRBD1 (6 bases). This CDR3 is 14 amino acids long. CDR1 and CDR2 from the germline V gene are DFQATT and SNEGSKA (reference sequence). CDR3 sequence: CSAGAGAIFEKLFF. As DNA, the CDR3 is TGCAGCGCAGGTGCAGGGGCAATATTTGAAAAACTGTTTTTT.

The chain has TRBV6-6 and TRBJ1-2; D is possibly TRBD1 (5 bases). The V gene lost 9 bases and the J gene lost 4 bases, with 15 bases spanning the gap. The germline gives CDR1 MNHNY, CDR2 SVGAGI (reference sequence). The CDR3 extends over 13 amino acids. CDR3 in amino acids: CASKQGSGYGYTF. Here the CDR3 DNA reads TGTGCCAGTAAGCAGGGTAGCGGCTATGGCTACACCTTC.

This clonotype was seen a handful of times. J is TRBJ1-2 and V is TRBV27; D ambiguous. The V and J ends lost 5 bases and 8 bases respectively, with 9 bases between them. Germline values: CDR1 MNHEY, CDR2 SMNVEV (reference sequence). This CDR3 region has 11 residues. The CDR3 DNA follows: TGTGCCAGCAGTGGACCGTCCGGCTACACCTTC. It encodes CASSGPSGYTF.

This clonotype has a count of ten or more. The chain is built from TRBV10-3 and TRBJ1-2, with 8 bases identical to TRBD1. Germline V gene data show CDR1 as ENHRY and CDR2 as SYGVKD. The CDR3 covers 15 residues. V lost 3 bases and J lost 6; bases outside the gene matches: 9. CDR3 region: CAISDRQGTRNGYTF. The CDR3 nucleotides are TGTGCCATCAGTGACAGACAGGGGACCAGGAATGGCTACACCTTC.

This clonotype was seen at least ten times. This chain uses TRBV5-6 with TRBJ1-1; weak D call: TRBD1 (6 bases). The germline V gene has CDR1 SGHDT and CDR2 YYEEEE. The CDR3 loop spans 15 amino acids. Trimming took 3 bases from V and 0 from J, leaving 12 bases between them. Written as DNA, the CDR3 is TGTGCCAGCAGCTCGGGACACCGCCTGAACACTGAAGCTTTCTTT. This encodes CASSSGHRLNTEAFF.

The CDR3 reads CASSRRGLSYEQYF. CDR3 nucleotides: TGTGCCAGCAGTAGGAGGGGGCTAAGCTACGAGCAGTACTTC. This sequence joins TRBV28 and TRBJ2-7, with a tentative D call TRBD1 (7 bases). Germline CDR1 MDHEN, CDR2 SYDVKM. The germline V and J ends were trimmed by 5 bases and 3 bases, with 14 bases remaining between them. The CDR3 sequence is 14 residues long.

The table lists this clonotype with a few counts. In nucleotides, the CDR3 is TGTGCCAGCTCACCATACGCACTGGACAGCACAGATACGCAGTATTTT. Its protein is CASSPYALDSTDTQYF. The genes are TRBV18 and TRBJ2-3; D gene uncertain. The CDR3 extends over 16 amino acids. Germline CDR1 is KGHSH and CDR2 is LQKENI. The germline V and J ends were trimmed by 2 bases and 0 bases, with 12 bases remaining between them.

The table lists this clonotype with a few counts. J is TRBJ2-2 and V is TRBV7-6; D perhaps matches TRBD2 (5 bases). The CDR3 extends over 14 amino acids. Trimming took 7 bases from V and 4 from J, leaving 13 bases between them. From germline, CDR1 is SGHVS and CDR2 FNYEAQ. The CDR3: CASTDRRGTGELFF. The CDR3 coding sequence is TGTGCCAGCACCGATCGCCGGGGCACCGGGGAGCTGTTTTTT.

This clonotype was recorded at least ten times. The chain uses TRBV24-1 and TRBJ2-5; 8 positions agree with TRBD1. V dropped 4 bases and J dropped 4; count of bases not matched to a gene: 7. There are 15 residues in the CDR3. Germline CDR1 is KGHDR and CDR2 is SFDVKD. Written as DNA, the CDR3 is TGTGCCACCAGTGACGCGGGACAGGAGGGAGAGACCCAGTACTTC. Protein: CATSDAGQEGETQYF.

In its sample, this clonotype was seen a few times. The chain couples TRBV5-6 to TRBJ2-2; TRBD2 aligns across 8 bases. The J segment lost 5 bases and the V segment lost 4 bases, leaving 13 bases of the junction unmatched. The length of the CDR3 is 17 residues. CDR1 and CDR2 from the germline V gene are SGHDT and YYEEEE. Here the CDR3 reads CASSQGTRAFGTGELFF. The CDR3 bases are TGTGCCAGCAGCCAAGGGACTAGGGCGTTCGGGACCGGGGAGCTGTTTTTT. The full variable domain, with the rest looked up from reference TRBV5-6 and TRBJ2-2, is DAGVTQSPTHLIKTRGQQVTLRCSPKSGHDTVSWYQQALGQGPQFIFQYYEEEERQRGNFPDRFSGHQFPNYSSELNVNALLLGDSALYLCASSQGTRAFGTGELFFGEGSRLTVL.

This clonotype was recorded a few times. This sequence joins TRBV9 and TRBJ1-6; a possible D gene is TRBD1 (5 bases). V was cut by 4 bases and J by 5 bases, with 10 bases left in between. The CDR3 loop spans 14 amino acids. The V gene's germline CDR1 is SGDLS and CDR2 YYNGEE. CDR3 DNA sequence: TGTGCCAGCAGCCCCCGACAGAATAATTCACCCCTCCACTTT. It translates to CASSPRQNNSPLHF.

This clonotype was counted ten times or more. The genes are TRBV12-3 or TRBV12-4 and TRBJ2-2; a weak D match, TRBD1 (6 bases). The CDR3 spans 12 residues. Trimming cost V 5 bases and J 8 bases, with 9 bases left between them. The CDR3 loop is CASSPTGGELFF. The DNA for the CDR3 is TGTGCCAGCAGTCCTACAGGGGGGGAGCTGTTTTTT.

The chain combines TRBV15 with TRBJ2-1; 9 bases are shared with TRBD1. CDR1 is LNHNV and CDR2 is YYDKDF in the germline V gene (reference sequence). The CDR3 contains 17 residues. Unmatched junction bases numbered 10, after V lost 1 base and J lost 6 bases. In DNA form, the CDR3 reads TGTGCCACCAGCAGAGGTTCAGGCTGGACAGGGGCCAATGAGCAGTTCTTC. Translation gives CATSRGSGWTGANEQFF.

J is TRBJ2-7 and V is TRBV5-1; 10 nucleotides align to TRBD1. V shed 0 bases, J shed 3 bases, and the junction held 3 bases outside the gene matches. This CDR3 contains 15 residues. Germline V gives CDR1 SGHRS, CDR2 YFSETQ. This CDR3 is CASSLDGTGVYEQYF. CDR3 nucleotide sequence: TGCGCCAGCAGCTTGGACGGGACAGGGGTCTACGAGCAGTACTTC.

The V gene is TRBV12-3 or TRBV12-4, the J gene TRBJ2-3; the match to TRBD2 covers 15 bases. J gave up 2 bases and V 5 bases, and 5 bases lay outside the gene matches. The CDR3 consists of 17 residues. CDR3 loop: CASSPWTSGRDTDTQYF. CDR3 nucleotides: TGTGCCAGCAGTCCTTGGACTAGCGGGAGGGACACAGATACGCAGTATTTT.

Ten or more counts support this clonotype. This sequence joins TRBV5-1 and TRBJ2-3; possible D gene TRBD1, 5 bases. The germline V gene has CDR1 SGHRS and CDR2 YFSETQ. The CDR3 has 15 amino acids. V lost 0 bases to trimming and J lost 3 bases, with 11 bases between them. This chain's CDR3 is CASSLGSGRTDTQYF. The CDR3 nucleotides read TGCGCCAGCAGCTTGGGATCAGGGCGAACAGATACGCAGTATTTT. The full variable domain, in which reference TRBV5-1 and TRBJ2-3 provide the parts outside the CDR3, is KAGVTQTPRYLIKTRGQQVTLSCSPISGHRSVSWYQQTPGQGLQFLFEYFSETQRNKGNFPGRFSGRQFSNSRSEMNVSTLELGDSALYLCASSLGSGRTDTQYFGPGTRLTVL.

This clonotype was picked up many times. The chain carries TRBV7-9 and TRBJ1-1; TRBD1 agrees at 9 bases. Germline CDR1 SEHNR, CDR2 FQNEAQ (reference sequence). With V trimmed by 1 base and J by 6 bases, 0 bases remained unmatched. CDR3 length: 13 residues. CDR3 nucleotide sequence: TGTGCCAGCAGCTTAGACAGGGGGCCTGAAGCTTTCTTT. As protein: CASSLDRGPEAFF.

The chain combines TRBV3-1 with TRBJ2-3, with 8 bases lining up with TRBD2. In germline, CDR1 is LGHDT, CDR2 YNNKEL (reference sequence). With V trimmed by 1 base and J by 4 bases, 7 bases remained unmatched. This CDR3 region has 16 residues. The CDR3 DNA reads TGTGCCAGCAGCCAAGGAAGCGGGAGTCGCGCAGATACGCAGTATTTT. It translates to CASSQGSGSRADTQYF.

This clonotype has ten or more counts. This chain uses TRBV28 with TRBJ2-1, with 7 bases fitting TRBD1. The CDR3 is made up of 14 amino acids. Germline V gene sequence: CDR1 MDHEN, CDR2 SYDVKM. Unmatched junction bases numbered 13, after V lost 7 bases and J lost 10 bases. CDR3 DNA sequence: TGTGCCAGCACCTTACGAGACAGGGCTTGGGAGCAGTTCTTC. It translates to CASTLRDRAWEQFF.